These 8 T cell receptor beta chains came from one sample sequenced in a study of cytomegalovirus exposure and HLA in healthy donors. PCR used 60 Vbeta primers and 13 Jbeta primers. Some clones are missing from TCRdb's copy, which holds only in-frame ones; the method was immunoSEQ multiplex PCR. The sample has 80,000 or so clones, about 60% seen once. The sample was PBMCs. The receptors come from a young man in good health and CMV-seropositive.

This chain links TRBV5-1 with TRBJ2-2; 10 positions agree with TRBD2. Losses at the gene ends were 6 bases for V and 1 base for J; bases not matched to a gene: 15. The germline CDR1 and CDR2 sequences are SGHRS and YFSETQ. The CDR3 covers 19 residues. In nucleotides, the CDR3 is TGCGCCAGCACCCCAATTCTAACTAGCGGGGTCCGGAACACCGGGGAGCTGTTTTTT. Amino acids: CASTPILTSGVRNTGELFF.

The genes are TRBV6-1 and TRBJ2-5; 14 bases are a match to TRBD2. The CDR3 has 16 residues. Germline assignment: CDR1 MNHNS and CDR2 SASEGT. V lost 4 bases and J lost 3; bases outside the gene matches: 4. CDR3 DNA sequence: TGTGCCAGCAGTGCTGGGACTAGCGGGGGTAAAGAGACCCAGTACTTC. It codes for CASSAGTSGGKETQYF.

The chain has TRBV29-1 and TRBJ1-6; D is uncertain. This CDR3 is 14 amino acids long. CDR1 SQVTM and CDR2 ANQGSEA come from the germline V gene. The V gene lost 7 bases and the J gene lost 7 bases, with 17 bases spanning the gap. Written as DNA, the CDR3 is TGCAGCGCCGCCTCCGGGTCACGCAATTCACCCCTCCACTTT. This sequence encodes CSAASGSRNSPLHF.

The chain combines TRBV30 with TRBJ2-5, with D possibly being TRBD1 (8 bases). The tail of the sequence fits TRBJ2-7 better, so the J call may be wrong. Germline lookup yields CDR1 GTSNPN and CDR2 SVGIG (reference sequence). The CDR3 consists of 17 residues. CDR3 nucleotide sequence: TGTGCCTGGAACCCCCCGGGAGGACAGGGTAGCTCCTACGAGCAGTACTTC. Its translation: CAWNPPGGQGSSYEQYF.

The chain recombines TRBV5-1 with TRBJ2-5; TRBD1 agrees at 7 bases. The J call may be faulty, since TRBJ2-7 better matches the DNA end. Germline V gives CDR1 SGHRS, CDR2 YFSETQ. This CDR3 is built from 14 residues. CDR3 coding DNA: TGCGCCAGCAGCTTGGTTGCAGGGGGTTTCGAGCAGTACTTC. Its translation: CASSLVAGGFEQYF.

This chain joins TRBV6-5 and TRBJ2-7; 9 bases are shared with TRBD1. The ends lost 6 bases at V and 7 bases at J; junction bases unmatched: 10. Germline loops: CDR1 MNHEY, CDR2 SVGAGI. This CDR3 has 14 amino acids. The CDR3 DNA reads as TGTGCCAGCAGGGAAGGGACAGGGCTTTGGGAGCAGTACTTC. Residues: CASREGTGLWEQYF.

The chain links TRBV9 to TRBJ2-5; 9 positions agree with TRBD1. The trim removed 0 bases at V and 2 bases at J, leaving 5 bases unmatched. The germline V gene has CDR1 SGDLS and CDR2 YYNGEE. The CDR3 spans 16 residues. The CDR3, as DNA: TGTGCCAGCAGCGTAGAGCACAGGGGGCCGCAAGAGACCCAGTACTTC. Encoded protein: CASSVEHRGPQETQYF.

The chain couples TRBV2 to TRBJ1-1; TRBD1 matches 9 bases. Germline-derived CDR1 and CDR2 are SNHLY and FYNNEI. The CDR3 length is 14 residues. J gave up 4 bases and V 7 bases, and 7 bases lay outside the gene matches. This CDR3 reads CASKGQGWSTEAFF. CDR3 bases: TGTGCCAGCAAGGGACAGGGATGGAGCACTGAAGCTTTCTTT.